This T cell receptor beta chain was captured in a study of graft-versus-host responses after intestinal transplantation. Study at large: Tacrolimus plus steroids were given to all recipients for 2 to 4 years, preceded by anti-thymocyte globulin induction.

Whole-study findings and limits: With peak circulating GvH clone levels came an association with early post-transplant HvG declines. Among recipient marrow samples, GvH clones were found; some appeared first in ileum or blood.

A note on this clone: Its specificity is not known.

The V gene end was trimmed by 5 bases and the J gene end by 3 bases; junction bases not matched to a gene: 15. The CDR3 length is 18 residues. The germline gives CDR1 SGHTA, CDR2 FQGTGA. Only in-frame clones appear in the TCRdb table, and some are missing; sequencing was by immunoSEQ multiplex PCR. This sample has around 97,000 clones, with 91% found just once. This sequence was found in a human donor who was the organ donor for an intestinal transplant. The chain combines TRBV7-3 with TRBJ2-5; the match to TRBD2 covers 10 bases. The material was unstimulated CD4+ T cells sorted from spleen or lymph node cells, obtained before transplant. CDR3 residues: CASSPHGGAGGRKETQYF. CDR3 in DNA: TGTGCCAGCAGCCCCCACGGTGGAGCGGGGGGGCGCAAAGAGACCCAGTACTTC.